This T cell receptor (beta chain) comes out of a study of T cells in Graves' hyperthyroidism and ophthalmopathy. Study information: Initial diagnosis, before any treatment, was when peripheral blood was collected. Study results and limitations: Prediction of ophthalmopathy progression came a median roughly 6.4 months pre-onset.

Diagnostic assessment was based on clinical symptoms, serum thyroxine and TRAb, thyroid ultrasound and orbital computed tomography. The CDR3 runs to 12 residues. V was cut by 6 bases and J by 5 bases, with 11 bases left in between. This clonotype was seen repeatedly, ten times or more. Its antigen is as yet unknown. Amplification of TCR beta CDR3 regions was performed using RNA transcripts as template. The TCR CDR3 first-round RT-PCR relied on the HTBI primer set. MiXCR, run by TCRdb on the multiplex PCR reads, gives a single entry per CDR3 protein. Here the sample spans under 750,000 distinct CDR3 sequences, roughly a sixth being singletons.

The chain couples TRBV12-3 or TRBV12-4 to TRBJ2-7, with D possibly TRBD1 on 6 matching bases. What was sequenced was blood. The TCR sequence derives from a woman aged 45-60 years with Graves' hyperthyroidism that later progressed to Graves' ophthalmopathy. This chain's CDR3 is CASSYRVHEQYF. The DNA for the CDR3 is TGTGCCAGCAGCTACAGGGTCCACGAGCAGTACTTC.